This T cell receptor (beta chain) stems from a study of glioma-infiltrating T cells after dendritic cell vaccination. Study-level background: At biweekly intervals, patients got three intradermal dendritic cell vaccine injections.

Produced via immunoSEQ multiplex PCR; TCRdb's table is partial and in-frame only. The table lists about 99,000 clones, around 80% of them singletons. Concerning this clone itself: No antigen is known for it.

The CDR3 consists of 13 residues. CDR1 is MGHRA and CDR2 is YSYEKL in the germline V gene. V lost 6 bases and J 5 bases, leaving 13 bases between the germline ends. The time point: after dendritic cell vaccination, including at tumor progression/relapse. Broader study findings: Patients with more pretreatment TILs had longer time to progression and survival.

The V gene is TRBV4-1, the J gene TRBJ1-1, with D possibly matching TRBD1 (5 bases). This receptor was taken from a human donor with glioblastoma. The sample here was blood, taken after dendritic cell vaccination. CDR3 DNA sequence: TGCGCCAGCAGGCTATCGGGGGGGACTGAAGCTTTCTTT. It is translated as CASRLSGGTEAFF.